The clone carrying this T cell receptor beta chain ranks as medium-sized (0.01 to 0.1%). Germline CDR1 and CDR2: LNHDA and SQIVND (reference sequence). The V and J ends lost 7 bases and 0 bases, in that order; junction bases with no gene match: 12. The CDR3 extends over 19 amino acids. Patients were uniformly node-negative by CT and PET/CT and had received no prior chemotherapy or radiotherapy, with no other malignancies. Blood draws of roughly 6 milliliters of peripheral blood occurred at each of two time points. By two-round multiplex PCR, the TCR beta CDR3 was amplified from genomic DNA. Primers were specific to each TRBV and TRBJ gene in first-round PCR. From the multiplex PCR reads, TCRdb called clonotypes with MiXCR, one entry per CDR3 protein. The repertoire includes 9,500 to 15,000 distinct CDR3 sequences, around half of them detected once, and under 25% sits in the top ten. This record comes from a study of prognosis after radiotherapy for stage I lung cancer. Across the study: Non-small cell lung cancer patients at stage I were enrolled between 2018 and 2019. A handful of patients developed distant metastases (median about seven months) after radiotherapy; some 15 showed no significant progression.

The sequence came from a donor at least 50 years old with non-small cell lung cancer. Material: PBMCs, obtained before or after stereotactic body radiation therapy (not recorded which). The chain employs TRBV19 and TRBJ2-1, with TRBD2 matching over 13 bases. Here the CDR3 DNA reads TGTGCCAGTAATGTCAGGACTAGCGGGGGAGTGGGCTCCTACAATGAGCAGTTCTTC. The encoded protein is CASNVRTSGGVGSYNEQFF.